The T cell receptor (beta chain) described here comes from a study of T cells of healthy individuals. Each CDR3 protein gets one entry after TCRdb re-called the 5' RACE reads with MiXCR. The sample gives 63,000 or so distinct CDR3 sequences, 15% to 20% of which show up once; about 4.4% is in the top ten. The V and J ends lost 2 bases and 1 base, in that order; junction bases with no gene match: 5. The CDR3 is 15 amino acids. Germline V CDR1 and CDR2: DFQATT, SNEGSKA (reference sequence). The receptor was isolated from a human donor in good health. The chain has TRBV20-1 and TRBJ2-7, with TRBD2 matching 10 bases. The CDR3 protein is CSARLASGGSYEQYF. The CDR3 DNA is TGCAGTGCTAGACTCGCTAGCGGGGGTTCCTACGAGCAGTACTTC.